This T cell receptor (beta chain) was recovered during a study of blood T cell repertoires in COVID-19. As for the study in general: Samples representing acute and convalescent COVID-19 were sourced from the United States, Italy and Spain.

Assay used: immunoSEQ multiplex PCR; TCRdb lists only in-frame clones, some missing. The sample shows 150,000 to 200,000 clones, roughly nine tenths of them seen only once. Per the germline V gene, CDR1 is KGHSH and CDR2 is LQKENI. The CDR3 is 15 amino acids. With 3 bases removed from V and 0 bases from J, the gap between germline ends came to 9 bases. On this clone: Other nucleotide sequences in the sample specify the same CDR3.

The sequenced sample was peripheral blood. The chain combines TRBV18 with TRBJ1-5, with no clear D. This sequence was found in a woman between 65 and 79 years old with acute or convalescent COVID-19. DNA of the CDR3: TGTGCCAGCTCACCCCAAGGAGCTAGCAATCAGCCCCAGCATTTT. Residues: CASSPQGASNQPQHF.